Each of the 28 T cell receptor beta chains below was sequenced from the same sample in a study of cytomegalovirus exposure and HLA in healthy donors. Vbeta (60) and Jbeta (13) primers were used in the PCR. Profiled with immunoSEQ multiplex PCR; TCRdb holds only in-frame clones, not every one. The table lists over 75,000 clones, under 85% of them singletons. The material sequenced was PBMCs. The receptor set was obtained from a man aged 50-60 years in good health and CMV-seropositive.

This clone turned up a few times. V and J are TRBV6-5 and TRBJ1-4, with no clear D. The CDR3 spans 12 residues. Trimming cost V 7 bases and J 8 bases, with 11 bases left between them. Germline V lookup: CDR1 MNHEY, CDR2 SVGAGI. The CDR3 DNA sequence: TGTGCCAGCACAAACAGTCTGGAAAAACTGTTTTTT. This codes for CASTNSLEKLFF.

The CDR3 DNA follows: TGTGCCAGCAGCCGGACAGGGGCCCACGAGCAGTACTTC. It specifies CASSRTGAHEQYF. The gene calls are TRBV14 and TRBJ2-5; 9 nucleotides align to TRBD1. The tail of the sequence fits TRBJ2-7 better, so the J call may be wrong. The CDR3 has 13 amino acids. Germline loops: CDR1 SGHDN, CDR2 FVKESK.

The chain uses TRBV29-1 and TRBJ2-3, with TRBD2 identical over 15 bases. J lost 7 bases, V lost 1 base, and 21 bases had no gene match. In germline, CDR1 is SQVTM, CDR2 ANQGSEA. The length of the CDR3 is 21 residues. The CDR3 DNA reads TGCAGCGTTGAAGGGGGCCCCATCGGACTAGCGGGGGGGCAGTCAAAGTATACGCAGTATTTT. The encoded protein is CSVEGGPIGLAGGQSKYTQYF.

The CDR3 sequence is CATSDHRELNTEAFF. CDR3 coding DNA: TGTGCCACCAGCGACCACAGGGAGCTGAACACTGAAGCTTTCTTT. J is TRBJ1-1 and V is TRBV15; the D gene is possibly TRBD1 (6 bases). The CDR3 contains 15 residues. The V gene's germline CDR1 is LNHNV and CDR2 YYDKDF (reference sequence). The ends were cut back, 5 bases at V and 0 bases at J, with 13 bases in the middle.

V gene TRBV10-3 combines with J gene TRBJ1-5, with 9 bases matching TRBD1. The CDR3 has 15 amino acids. Germline lookup yields CDR1 ENHRY and CDR2 SYGVKD. V gave up 5 bases and J gave up 7 bases; unmatched junction bases: 9. This chain's CDR3 is CAISPGQGMEQPQHF. The CDR3 DNA follows: TGTGCCATCAGTCCCGGACAGGGGATGGAGCAGCCCCAGCATTTT.

The chain combines TRBV4-1 with TRBJ2-2; D may be TRBD1 (6 bases). Trimming stripped 5 bases from V and 4 bases from J, with 14 bases between. Germline V CDR1 and CDR2: MGHRA, YSYEKL. The CDR3 loop spans 15 amino acids. As DNA, the CDR3 is TGCGCCAGCAGCAAATACAGGGCTGGCACCGGGGAGCTGTTTTTT. It translates to CASSKYRAGTGELFF.

A single count supports this clone. This chain connects TRBV4-1 to TRBJ2-5, with D possibly being TRBD1 (5 bases). This CDR3 is built from 14 residues. V lost 4 bases, J lost 0 bases, and 9 bases lay in between. Germline values: CDR1 MGHRA, CDR2 YSYEKL. CDR3 nucleotides: TGCGCCAGCAGCCCTTCAGGGCACCAAGAGACCCAGTACTTC. Translation gives CASSPSGHQETQYF.

V usage is TRBV19 and J usage is TRBJ1-2; the match to TRBD1 covers 8 bases. The CDR3 covers 17 residues. Trimming removed 0 bases from V and 0 bases from J; junction bases left unmatched: 6. Germline V CDR1 and CDR2: LNHDA, SQIVND (reference sequence). Here the CDR3 reads CASSIDPGGPANYGYTF. CDR3 sequence (DNA): TGTGCCAGTAGTATAGATCCAGGGGGCCCAGCTAACTATGGCTACACCTTC.

The J gene is TRBJ1-5, the V gene TRBV19; 8 bases line up with TRBD1. The CDR3 totals 15 residues. The trim removed 7 bases at V and 4 bases at J, leaving 9 bases unmatched. Germline CDR1 reads LNHDA; CDR2 reads SQIVND (reference sequence). CDR3 amino acids: CASTTQGAGNQPQHF. CDR3 nucleotide sequence: TGTGCCAGTACAACCCAGGGGGCCGGTAATCAGCCCCAGCATTTT.

This chain joins TRBV2 and TRBJ2-7; no reliable D call. V was pared by 3 bases and J by 5 bases, with 8 bases between. CDR1 and CDR2 (germline): SNHLY, FYNNEI. CDR3 size: 12 residues. CDR3 in DNA: TGTGCCAGCAGTGATCGGGTCCACGAGCAGTACTTC. Its protein product is CASSDRVHEQYF.

The chain has TRBV5-4 and TRBJ2-3; D is unresolved. Germline lookup yields CDR1 SGHNT and CDR2 YYREEE (reference sequence). Trimming removed 3 bases from V and 0 bases from J, with 14 bases in between. CDR3 size: 16 residues. The CDR3 nucleotides are TGTGCCAGCAGCTCGAAACAGACAACAAGCACAGATACGCAGTATTTT. Translation gives CASSSKQTTSTDTQYF. The whole variable domain, remainder taken from reference TRBV5-4 and TRBJ2-3, is ETGVTQSPTHLIKTRGQQVTLRCSSQSGHNTVSWYQQALGQGPQFIFQYYREEENGRGNFPPRFSGLQFPNYSSELNVNALELDDSALYLCASSSKQTTSTDTQYFGPGTRLTVL.

CDR3 in amino acids: CASKGTALAEQYF. The CDR3 nucleotides are TGCGCCAGCAAGGGGACAGCTTTGGCTGAGCAGTACTTC. The rearrangement links TRBV10-2 to TRBJ2-7, with 7 bases lining up with TRBD1. Germline-derived CDR1 and CDR2 are WSHSY and SAAADI. The J segment lost 7 bases and the V segment lost 7 bases, leaving 10 bases of the junction unmatched. The CDR3 extends over 13 amino acids.

The chain uses TRBV7-2 and TRBJ1-2; D is unresolved. Germline CDR1 SGHTA, CDR2 FQGNSA. The V and J ends lost 4 bases and 6 bases respectively, with 12 bases between them. The CDR3 spans 13 residues. The CDR3 here is CASSSGWGDGYTF. CDR3 sequence (DNA): TGTGCCAGCAGCTCCGGTTGGGGAGATGGCTACACCTTC.

The chain links TRBV9 to TRBJ2-4, with D possibly TRBD2 on 5 matching bases. The ends were cut back, 3 bases at V and 0 bases at J, with 13 bases in the middle. The germline V gene has CDR1 SGDLS and CDR2 YYNGEE. The CDR3 covers 16 residues. The CDR3: CASSDSETLAKNIQYF. CDR3 nucleotides: TGTGCCAGCAGCGATAGCGAGACCCTAGCCAAAAACATTCAGTACTTC.

The chain's CDR3 is CAWRENWRSSGNTIYF. DNA for the CDR3: TGTGCCTGGAGGGAGAATTGGCGTAGCTCTGGAAACACCATATATTTT. The genes are TRBV30 and TRBJ1-3; D is uncertain. CDR3 length: 16 amino acids. V shed 3 bases and J shed 0 bases, with 15 bases lying between them. Germline V gene data show CDR1 as GTSNPN and CDR2 as SVGIG (reference sequence).

The chain combines TRBV9 with TRBJ2-2; weak D call: TRBD2 (7 bases). The length of the CDR3 is 16 residues. The V gene's germline CDR1 is SGDLS and CDR2 YYNGEE. Trimming cost V 0 bases and J 3 bases, with 12 bases left between them. CDR3 protein: CASSVEGGGHTGELFF. In DNA form, the CDR3 reads TGTGCCAGCAGCGTAGAGGGAGGGGGTCACACCGGGGAGCTGTTTTTT.

The gene calls are TRBV27 and TRBJ1-2; TRBD1 might be the D (5 bases). V was clipped by 5 bases and J by 4 bases, with 11 bases between them. Germline CDR1 reads MNHEY; CDR2 reads SMNVEV (reference sequence). This CDR3 contains 13 residues. The CDR3 DNA is TGTGCCAGCAGTCCTCAGGGACTCTATGGCTACACCTTC. Its protein is CASSPQGLYGYTF.

This chain uses TRBV19 with TRBJ2-3; TRBD2 is a possible D gene (5 bases). V shed 5 bases and J shed 4 bases, with 13 bases lying between them. The CDR3 is made up of 14 amino acids. CDR1 and CDR2 from the germline V gene are LNHDA and SQIVND (reference sequence). Here the CDR3 DNA reads TGTGCCAGTAGTCGCTCCAGCGGCCCAGATACGCAGTATTTT. Encoded protein: CASSRSSGPDTQYF.

This CDR3 reads CASSLYYRVTAGELFF. CDR3 sequence (DNA): TGTGCCAGCAGTTTATACTACAGGGTGACCGCCGGGGAGCTGTTTTTT. This sequence joins TRBV27 and TRBJ2-2; maybe TRBD1 (6 bases). From germline, CDR1 is MNHEY and CDR2 SMNVEV (reference sequence). The CDR3 consists of 16 residues. V gave up 1 base and J gave up 6 bases, with 15 bases separating them.

The J gene is TRBJ1-2, the V gene TRBV30; the match to TRBD1 covers 7 bases. Germline V gene data show CDR1 as GTSNPN and CDR2 as SVGIG (reference sequence). J lost 5 bases, V lost 3 bases, and 9 bases had no gene match. The CDR3 has 14 residues. CDR3 bases: TGTGCCTGGAGGTCGGGGACAGTGAGTTATGGCTACACCTTC. The encoded protein is CAWRSGTVSYGYTF. The full variable domain, with the rest looked up from reference TRBV30 and TRBJ1-2, is SQTIHQWPATLVQPVGSPLSLECTVEGTSNPNLYWYRQAAGRGLQLLFYSVGIGQISSEVPQNLSASRPQDRQFILSSKKLLLSDSGFYLCAWRSGTVSYGYTFGSGTRLTVV.

The chain carries TRBV7-9 and TRBJ1-2; 9 bases line up with TRBD1. Germline V lookup: CDR1 SEHNR, CDR2 FQNEAQ (reference sequence). V shed 5 bases, J shed 4 bases, and the junction held 8 bases outside the gene matches. The CDR3 length is 15 residues. Here the CDR3 DNA reads TGTGCCAGCAGCCAGGGACAGGGTCTTCTCTATGGCTACACCTTC. It is translated as CASSQGQGLLYGYTF.

The chain joins TRBV5-1 to TRBJ2-7; 8 bases align to TRBD1. The trim removed 4 bases at V and 5 bases at J, leaving 8 bases unmatched. Germline lookup yields CDR1 SGHRS and CDR2 YFSETQ. The CDR3 loop spans 14 amino acids. CDR3: CASSLRQGADEQYF. Here the CDR3 DNA reads TGCGCCAGCAGCCTTCGGCAGGGGGCCGACGAGCAGTACTTC.

The chain carries TRBV7-2 and TRBJ2-3; D gene unclear. The CDR3 contains 14 residues. CDR1 SGHTA and CDR2 FQGNSA come from the germline V gene. Trimming left V 1 base short and J 7 bases short, with 12 bases between. The CDR3 sequence: CASSLGLDTNTQYF. The CDR3 region has the DNA TGTGCCAGCAGCTTAGGGCTAGATACAAATACGCAGTATTTT.

This clone came up a few times. The gene calls are TRBV28 and TRBJ1-1; D remains unclear. Germline V lookup: CDR1 MDHEN, CDR2 SYDVKM. V was clipped by 7 bases and J by 4 bases, with 16 bases between them. The CDR3 contains 14 residues. CDR3 nucleotide sequence: TGTGCCAGCACCTCAGGTCGGGGAGGCACTGAAGCTTTCTTT. Its protein is CASTSGRGGTEAFF.

V is TRBV9 and J is TRBJ2-1; the match to TRBD1 covers 9 bases. The CDR3 spans 15 residues. V shed 4 bases and J 4 bases; nucleotides not matched to a gene: 6. Germline CDR1 and CDR2: SGDLS and YYNGEE. The chain's CDR3 is CASSPGQGKYNEQFF. The DNA for the CDR3 is TGTGCCAGCAGCCCGGGACAGGGAAAGTACAATGAGCAGTTCTTC.

The chain recombines TRBV6-5 with TRBJ1-1; D remains unclear. The CDR3 has 14 amino acids. Per the germline V gene, CDR1 is MNHEY and CDR2 is SVGAGI. The V and J ends lost 6 bases and 0 bases respectively, with 11 bases between them. The CDR3 sequence: CASRRGSLNTEAFF. The CDR3 nucleotides read TGTGCCAGCAGACGGGGATCTTTGAACACTGAAGCTTTCTTT.

This clone is a singleton in its sample. This sequence joins TRBV5-4 and TRBJ2-3; 7 bases match TRBD2. V lost 4 bases and J lost 0; bases outside the gene matches: 8. In germline, CDR1 is SGHNT, CDR2 YYREEE (reference sequence). The CDR3 loop spans 16 amino acids. The CDR3 sequence is CASSAGASGSTDTQYF. The CDR3 coding sequence is TGTGCCAGCAGCGCCGGGGCTAGCGGTAGCACAGATACGCAGTATTTT.

The V call is TRBV5-1, the J call TRBJ1-2; no definite D call. The CDR3 consists of 15 residues. Between the trimmed V and J ends, which lost 0 bases and 0 bases, there was a span of 9 bases. Germline assignment: CDR1 SGHRS and CDR2 YFSETQ. The CDR3, as DNA: TGCGCCAGCAGCTTGGCTATGGGAGCTAACTATGGCTACACCTTC. This codes for CASSLAMGANYGYTF.